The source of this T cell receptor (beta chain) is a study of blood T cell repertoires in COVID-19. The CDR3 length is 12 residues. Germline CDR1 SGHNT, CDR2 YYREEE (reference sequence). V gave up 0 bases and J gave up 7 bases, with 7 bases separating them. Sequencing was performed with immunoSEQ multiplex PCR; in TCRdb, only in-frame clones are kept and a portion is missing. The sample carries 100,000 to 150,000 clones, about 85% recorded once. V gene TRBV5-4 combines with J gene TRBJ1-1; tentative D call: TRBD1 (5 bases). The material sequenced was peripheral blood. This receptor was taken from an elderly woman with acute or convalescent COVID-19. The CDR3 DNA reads TGTGCCAGCAGCTTGGGGGGGGTTGAAGCTTTCTTT. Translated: CASSLGGVEAFF.